These T cell receptor beta chains were read from a single sample in a study of OX40 agonist ivuxolimab in advanced cancers. Libraries were prepared by immunoSEQ multiplex PCR; TCRdb keeps only in-frame clonotypes and omits some of them. The table includes about 96,000 clones, about 80% detected once. The starting material was CD4+ or CD8+ T cells sorted from blood, obtained in a trial of the OX40 agonist ivuxolimab. These receptor sequences come from an adult with an advanced solid tumor such as melanoma, head and neck, liver or kidney cancer. The CDR3 runs from the conserved cysteine through the conserved F or W. D genes are given only for firm matches. Only part of the rows carry a size: once, few, many, or a class if the clone is expanded.

d_gene	v_gene	j_gene	abundance	CDR3nt	CDR3aa
TRBD1	TRBV6-5	TRBJ2-7	once	TGTGCCAGCAGTTCGACAGGGGGAAGGAACGAGCAGTACTTC	CASSSTGGRNEQYF
TRBD1	TRBV18	TRBJ1-2	-	TGTGCCAGCTCACCGACAGGGACCCCCTATGGCTACACCTTC	CASSPTGTPYGYTF
-	TRBV7-9	TRBJ2-1	-	TGTGCCAGCAGCTTAAAGGGGAATGAGCAGTTCTTC	CASSLKGNEQFF
-	TRBV6-1	TRBJ1-6	once	TGTGCCAGCACCGAAGTTCTCTATAATTCACCCCTCCACTTT	CASTEVLYNSPLHF
-	TRBV4-1	TRBJ2-7	-	TGCGCCAGCAGCCCCTCCGGGACCTCCGCCTACGAGCAGTACTTC	CASSPSGTSAYEQYF
-	TRBV6-5	TRBJ2-2	once	TGTGCCAGCAGTTCCCAGTTGAACACCGGGGAGCTGTTTTTT	CASSSQLNTGELFF
-	TRBV6-1	TRBJ1-4	-	TGTGCCAGCAGTGCATTCAATGGGGGCCGAGAAAAACTGTTTTTT	CASSAFNGGREKLFF
-	TRBV10-3	TRBJ2-3	-	TGTGCCATCAGTGAGTCGGGTGGGGGGGCCGGTACAGATACGCAGTATTTT	CAISESGGGAGTDTQYF
-	TRBV15	TRBJ2-1	-	TGTGCCACCAGCAGAGATATGGGGGACGGTGAGCAGTTCTTC	CATSRDMGDGEQFF
-	TRBV7-9	TRBJ1-1	few	TGTGCCAGCAGCTTAGGCCCTGGGGCTTTCTTT	CASSLGPGAFF
-	TRBV19	TRBJ2-2	-	TGTGCCAGTAGTATGGGCAGGGGAGCAACCGGGGAGCTGTTTTTT	CASSMGRGATGELFF
-	TRBV6-1	TRBJ1-5	-	TGTGCCAGCAGCGAGGATGGTTCCCCCAATCAGCCCCAGCATTTT	CASSEDGSPNQPQHF
TRBD1	TRBV4-1	TRBJ1-2	few	TGCGCCAGCAGCCAAGAATCGGGTGCGGGGACAGGGAAAAATGGCTACACCTTC	CASSQESGAGTGKNGYTF
TRBD2	TRBV5-1	TRBJ2-2	-	TGCGCCAGCAGCTTGCTAGCGGGTGTTACCGGGGAGCTGTTTTTT	CASSLLAGVTGELFF
-	TRBV19	TRBJ2-7	-	TGTGCCAGTAGTATCCCCCATTCCTACGAGCAGTACTTC	CASSIPHSYEQYF
-	TRBV7-9	TRBJ1-3	-	TGTGCCAGCAGCTCGACCGGCCGCTCTGGAAACACCATATATTTT	CASSSTGRSGNTIYF
-	TRBV7-2	TRBJ1-2	-	TGTGCCAGCAGCTCCGGGGCCTATGGCTACACCTTC	CASSSGAYGYTF
-	TRBV7-9	TRBJ2-1	-	TGTGCCAGCAGCTTAGTTACAGGCTACAATGAGCAGTTCTTC	CASSLVTGYNEQFF
-	TRBV7-2	TRBJ1-1	-	TGTGCCAGCAGCTCGGTGACCAACACTGAAGCTTTCTTT	CASSSVTNTEAFF
TRBD1	TRBV6-1	TRBJ1-2	-	TGTGCCAGCACTTTGGACAGGGGTCCGAACTATGGCTACACCTTC	CASTLDRGPNYGYTF
-	TRBV7-8	TRBJ2-7	-	TGTGCCAGCAGTTTTGTTCTTTACGAGCAGTACTTC	CASSFVLYEQYF
TRBD1	TRBV11-2	TRBJ1-4	-	TGTGCCAGCAGCTTTGGACAGGGCTGGGCTAATGAAAAACTGTTTTTT	CASSFGQGWANEKLFF
-	TRBV4-3	TRBJ1-3	-	TGCGCCAGCAGCCAAGAACCGGAAGGGAGCTCTGGAAACACCATATATTTT	CASSQEPEGSSGNTIYF
-	TRBV5-1	TRBJ2-7	-	TGCGCCAGCAGTTTAGACAGACGAAGCTCCTACGAGCAGTACTTC	CASSLDRRSSYEQYF
-	TRBV5-8	TRBJ2-5	-	TGTGCCAGCAGCTCAAGCGTAAAAGGCTCCGAGACCCAGTACTTC	CASSSSVKGSETQYF
TRBD1	TRBV2	TRBJ1-4	once	TGTGCCAGCAGGAAGGGACAGGGTAATGAAAAACTGTTTTTT	CASRKGQGNEKLFF
TRBD1	TRBV5-6	TRBJ2-7	-	TGTGCCAGTACCGCGGGACAGGGGGTCGGCGAGCAGTACTTC	CASTAGQGVGEQYF
-	TRBV7-9	TRBJ2-5	-	TGTGCCAGCAGCTTAGGTCCCAGGAACCAAGAGACCCAGTACTTC	CASSLGPRNQETQYF
-	TRBV6-6	TRBJ1-5	few	TGTGCCAGCAGTTACTCGGAGAATCAGCCCCAGCATTTT	CASSYSENQPQHF
-	TRBV5-1	TRBJ1-2	-	TGCGCCAGCAGCTTGGAGCGGGGGGACGGCTACACCTTC	CASSLERGDGYTF
-	TRBV13	TRBJ2-3	-	TGTGCTACGCTCCGGCGCTCACCAGATACGCAGTATTTT	CATLRRSPDTQYF
-	TRBV15	TRBJ1-4	-	TGTGCCACCAGCAGAGGGGGGGGAGCAACTAATGAAAAACTGTTTTTT	CATSRGGGATNEKLFF